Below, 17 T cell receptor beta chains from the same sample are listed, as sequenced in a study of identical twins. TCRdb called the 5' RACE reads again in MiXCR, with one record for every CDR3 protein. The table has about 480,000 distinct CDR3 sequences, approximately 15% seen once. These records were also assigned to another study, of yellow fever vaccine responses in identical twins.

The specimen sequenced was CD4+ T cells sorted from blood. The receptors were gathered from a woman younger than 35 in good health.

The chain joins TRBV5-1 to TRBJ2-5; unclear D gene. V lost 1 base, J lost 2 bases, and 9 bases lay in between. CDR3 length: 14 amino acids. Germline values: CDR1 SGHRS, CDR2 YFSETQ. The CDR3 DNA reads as TGCGCCAGCAGCTTGACCCCAGGTCAAGAGACCCAGTACTTC. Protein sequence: CASSLTPGQETQYF.

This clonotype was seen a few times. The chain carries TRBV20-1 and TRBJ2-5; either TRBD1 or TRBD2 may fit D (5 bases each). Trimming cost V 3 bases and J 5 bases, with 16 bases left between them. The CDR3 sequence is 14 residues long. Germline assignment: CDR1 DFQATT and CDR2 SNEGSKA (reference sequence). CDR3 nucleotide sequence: TGCAGTGCTAGTAGGGACCCTGTCATGGAGACCCAGTACTTC. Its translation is CSASRDPVMETQYF.

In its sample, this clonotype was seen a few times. In DNA form, the CDR3 reads TGTGCCAGCAGCCCAGTAGGGAGGTCGCAGTTCTTC. Translating gives CASSPVGRSQFF. The rearrangement uses TRBV7-9 and TRBJ2-1; possible D gene TRBD2, 6 bases. The germline CDR1 and CDR2 sequences are SEHNR and FQNEAQ (reference sequence). The CDR3 loop spans 12 amino acids. V lost 5 bases and J 12 bases, leaving 14 bases between the germline ends.

CDR3 nucleotides: TGTGCCAGCAGCGTGGGACTAGCGGTGACCACAGATACGCAGTATTTT. Translating gives CASSVGLAVTTDTQYF. The chain joins TRBV9 to TRBJ2-3, with 11 bases aligning to TRBD2. The V segment lost 2 bases and the J segment 2 bases; nucleotides outside the gene matches: 4. CDR3 length: 16 residues. CDR1 and CDR2 from the germline V gene are SGDLS and YYNGEE.

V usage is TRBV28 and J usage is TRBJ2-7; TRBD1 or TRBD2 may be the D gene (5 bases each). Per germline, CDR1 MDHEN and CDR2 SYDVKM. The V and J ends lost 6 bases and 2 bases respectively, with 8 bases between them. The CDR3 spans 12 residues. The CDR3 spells CASRPGPYEQYF. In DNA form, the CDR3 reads TGTGCCAGCAGACCGGGACCCTACGAGCAGTACTTC.

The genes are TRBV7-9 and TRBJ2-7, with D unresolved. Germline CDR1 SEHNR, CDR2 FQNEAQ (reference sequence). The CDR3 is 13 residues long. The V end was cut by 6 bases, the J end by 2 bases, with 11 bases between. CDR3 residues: CASSSSHTYEQYF. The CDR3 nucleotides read TGTGCCAGCAGTTCTTCACATACCTACGAGCAGTACTTC.

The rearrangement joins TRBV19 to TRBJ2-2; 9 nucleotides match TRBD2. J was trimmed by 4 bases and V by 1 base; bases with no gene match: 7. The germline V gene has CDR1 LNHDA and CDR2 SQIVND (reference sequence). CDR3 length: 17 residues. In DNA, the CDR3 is TGTGCCAGTAGTATAGGTCCTAGCGGGGCTGTCACCGGGGAGCTGTTTTTT. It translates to CASSIGPSGAVTGELFF. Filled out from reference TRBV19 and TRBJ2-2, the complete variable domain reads DGGITQSPKYLFRKEGQNVTLSCEQNLNHDAMYWYRQDPGQGLRLIYYSQIVNDFQKGDIAEGYSVSREKKESFPLTVTSAQKNPTAFYLCASSIGPSGAVTGELFFGEGSRLTVL.

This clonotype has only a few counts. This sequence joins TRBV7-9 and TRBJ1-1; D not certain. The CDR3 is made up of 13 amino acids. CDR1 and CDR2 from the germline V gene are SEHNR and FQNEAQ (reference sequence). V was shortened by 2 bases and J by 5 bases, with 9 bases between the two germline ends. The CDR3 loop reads CASSLIMETEAFF. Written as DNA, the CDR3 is TGTGCCAGCAGCTTAATAATGGAGACTGAAGCTTTCTTT. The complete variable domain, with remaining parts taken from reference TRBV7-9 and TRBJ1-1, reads DTGVSQNPRHKITKRGQNVTFRCDPISEHNRLYWYRQTLGQGPEFLTYFQNEAQLEKSRLLSDRFSAERPKGSFSTLEIQRTEQGDSAMYLCASSLIMETEAFFGQGTRLTVV.

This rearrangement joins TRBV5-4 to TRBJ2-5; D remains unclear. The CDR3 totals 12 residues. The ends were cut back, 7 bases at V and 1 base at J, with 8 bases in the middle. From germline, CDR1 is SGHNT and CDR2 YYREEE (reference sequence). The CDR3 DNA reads TGTGCCAGCGCGCGCGGCCAAGAGACCCAGTACTTC. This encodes CASARGQETQYF.

CDR3 sequence: CASSLTSGGSTGNEQFF. CDR3 coding DNA: TGTGCCAGCAGCTTGACTAGCGGGGGCAGTACAGGGAATGAGCAGTTCTTC. The chain couples TRBV7-2 to TRBJ2-1; 12 bases line up with TRBD2. The V segment lost 3 bases and the J segment 7 bases; nucleotides outside the gene matches: 10. The CDR3 spans 17 residues. Looked up from germline, CDR1 is SGHTA and CDR2 is FQGNSA.

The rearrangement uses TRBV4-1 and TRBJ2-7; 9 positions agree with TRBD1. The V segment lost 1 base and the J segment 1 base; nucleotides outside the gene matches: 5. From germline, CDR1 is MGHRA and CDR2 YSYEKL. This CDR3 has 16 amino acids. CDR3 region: CASSQVGTGTSYEQYF. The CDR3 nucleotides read TGCGCCAGCAGCCAAGTTGGGACAGGGACTTCCTACGAGCAGTACTTC.

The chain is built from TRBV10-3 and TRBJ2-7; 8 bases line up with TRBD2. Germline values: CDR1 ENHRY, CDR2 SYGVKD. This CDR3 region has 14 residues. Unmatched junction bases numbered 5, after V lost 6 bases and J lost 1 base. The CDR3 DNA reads TGTGCCATCAGCACAGGGACTAGTTCCTACGAGCAGTACTTC. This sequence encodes CAISTGTSSYEQYF.

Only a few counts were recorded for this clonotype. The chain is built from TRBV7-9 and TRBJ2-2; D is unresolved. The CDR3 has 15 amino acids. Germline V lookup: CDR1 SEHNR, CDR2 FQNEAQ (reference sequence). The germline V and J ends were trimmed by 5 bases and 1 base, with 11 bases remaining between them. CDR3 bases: TGTGCCAGCAGCCTCAAAGACCAGAACACCGGGGAGCTGTTTTTT. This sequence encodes CASSLKDQNTGELFF. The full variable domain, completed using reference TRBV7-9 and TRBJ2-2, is DTGVSQNPRHKITKRGQNVTFRCDPISEHNRLYWYRQTLGQGPEFLTYFQNEAQLEKSRLLSDRFSAERPKGSFSTLEIQRTEQGDSAMYLCASSLKDQNTGELFFGEGSRLTVL.

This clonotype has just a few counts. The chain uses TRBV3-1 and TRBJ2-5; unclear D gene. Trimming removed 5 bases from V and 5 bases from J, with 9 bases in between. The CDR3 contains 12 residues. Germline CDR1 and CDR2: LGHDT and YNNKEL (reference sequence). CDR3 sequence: CASSAVVETQYF. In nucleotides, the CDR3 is TGTGCCAGCAGCGCAGTTGTGGAGACCCAGTACTTC.

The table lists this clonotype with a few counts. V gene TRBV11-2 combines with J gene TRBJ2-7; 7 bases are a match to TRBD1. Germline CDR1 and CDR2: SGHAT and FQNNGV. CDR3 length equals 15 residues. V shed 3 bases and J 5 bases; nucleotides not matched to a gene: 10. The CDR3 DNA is TGTGCCAGCAGCTTGGAAGGGGGCAGTGGTGACGAGCAGTACTTC. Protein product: CASSLEGGSGDEQYF.

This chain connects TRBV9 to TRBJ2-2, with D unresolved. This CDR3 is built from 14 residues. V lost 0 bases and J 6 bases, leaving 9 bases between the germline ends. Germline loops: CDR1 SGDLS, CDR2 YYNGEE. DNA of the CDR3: TGTGCCAGCAGCGTAGAGCTTGTCTCCGGGGAGCTGTTTTTT. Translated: CASSVELVSGELFF.

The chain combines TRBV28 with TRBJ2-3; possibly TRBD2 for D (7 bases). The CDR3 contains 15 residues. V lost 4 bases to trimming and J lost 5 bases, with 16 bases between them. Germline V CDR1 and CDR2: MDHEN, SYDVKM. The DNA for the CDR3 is TGTGCCAGCAGTTCCGGAGGGGGGGGTGAAGATACGCAGTATTTT. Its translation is CASSSGGGGEDTQYF.